The present T cell receptor beta chain was sequenced within a study of cytomegalovirus exposure and HLA in healthy donors. Study results and limitations: Subsequent analysis found a tendency for first-cohort TCR clusters to co-occur within the approximately 130 validation repertoires. The study labeled fewer than 200 TCR beta chains cytomegalovirus-associated.

Donors were drawn from the approximately 120-subject validation cohort, separate from the approximately 670-subject first cohort. Notes on this clone: The antigen remains unidentified.

Per germline, CDR1 SGHRS and CDR2 YFSETQ. With V trimmed by 7 bases and J by 3 bases, 8 bases remained unmatched. This CDR3 has 14 residues. Produced via immunoSEQ multiplex PCR; TCRdb's table is partial and in-frame only. The repertoire holds over 200,000 clones, with 80% to 90% as singletons. The sample taken for sequencing was PBMCs. The TCR originated in a woman aged 18 to 35 in good health and CMV-seronegative. The chain carries TRBV5-1 and TRBJ2-3; 7 bases match TRBD2. The CDR3 DNA reads TGCGCCAGCGGCGGGAGTCATTGGACAGATACGCAGTATTTT. As protein: CASGGSHWTDTQYF. The variable domain in full, completed from reference TRBV5-1 and TRBJ2-3, reads KAGVTQTPRYLIKTRGQQVTLSCSPISGHRSVSWYQQTPGQGLQFLFEYFSETQRNKGNFPGRFSGRQFSNSRSEMNVSTLELGDSALYLCASGGSHWTDTQYFGPGTRLTVL.